A single sample is the source of the 21 T cell receptor beta chains below, sequenced in a study of blood T cell repertoires in COVID-19. Clones were read by immunoSEQ multiplex PCR, and TCRdb kept only the in-frame ones, dropping some. The table lists around 93,000 clones, 75% to 85% of them singletons. Sequences were obtained from peripheral blood. These receptors all stem from a man in his sixties with acute or convalescent COVID-19.

V and J are TRBV7-3 and TRBJ2-3; maybe TRBD1 (7 bases). CDR1 SGHTA and CDR2 FQGTGA come from the germline V gene. The CDR3 has 19 amino acids. The V and J ends lost 2 bases and 0 bases respectively, with 21 bases between them. CDR3 in DNA: TGTGCCAGCAGCTTACCTGTCTCAGCCAGGGGGGCCAGCACAGATACGCAGTATTTT. This translates into CASSLPVSARGASTDTQYF.

This chain joins TRBV5-5 and TRBJ2-1, with D possibly being TRBD2 (5 bases). Germline V gives CDR1 SGHKS, CDR2 YYEKEE (reference sequence). Deletions cut 0 bases from V and 8 bases from J, with 15 bases between. CDR3 size: 15 residues. This CDR3 is CASSLEPTTLHEQFF. DNA for the CDR3: TGTGCCAGCAGCTTGGAGCCGACTACTTTACATGAGCAGTTCTTC.

This chain uses TRBV29-1 with TRBJ2-5, with 16 bases fitting TRBD2. V shed 7 bases and J 5 bases; nucleotides not matched to a gene: 1. The CDR3 is 13 residues long. Germline loops: CDR1 SQVTM, CDR2 ANQGSEA. CDR3 sequence: CSAGLAGGETQYF. The CDR3 DNA sequence: TGCAGCGCGGGACTAGCGGGAGGGGAGACCCAGTACTTC.

This chain connects TRBV7-9 to TRBJ1-3, with D perhaps matching TRBD1 (5 bases). The CDR3 sequence is 14 residues long. Germline values: CDR1 SEHNR, CDR2 FQNEAQ (reference sequence). V shed 2 bases and J shed 0 bases, with 5 bases lying between them. In DNA, the CDR3 is TGTGCCAGCAGCTTAAGGGGCTCTGGAAACACCATATATTTT. Translation: CASSLRGSGNTIYF.

This sequence joins TRBV27 and TRBJ2-5, with 10 bases fitting TRBD1. Germline-derived CDR1 and CDR2 are MNHEY and SMNVEV (reference sequence). The CDR3 runs to 17 residues. V lost 0 bases and J lost 5; bases outside the gene matches: 9. CDR3 region: CASSLSAGTGVFETQYF. CDR3 sequence (DNA): TGTGCCAGCAGTTTATCCGCCGGGACAGGGGTTTTTGAGACCCAGTACTTC.

This clone was counted a single time. This rearrangement joins TRBV7-3 to TRBJ2-7; D ambiguous. The CDR3 extends over 14 amino acids. V was clipped by 2 bases and J by 3 bases, with 11 bases between them. Germline-derived CDR1 and CDR2 are SGHTA and FQGTGA. This CDR3 is CASSLYGAHYEQYF. The DNA for the CDR3 is TGTGCCAGCAGCTTATATGGAGCCCACTACGAGCAGTACTTC.

The chain uses TRBV24-1 and TRBJ2-2; possible D gene TRBD2, 6 bases. Germline V gives CDR1 KGHDR, CDR2 SFDVKD. There are 15 residues in the CDR3. The germline V and J ends were trimmed by 7 bases and 1 base, with 12 bases remaining between them. The CDR3: CATSTWGENTGELFF. The CDR3 nucleotides read TGTGCCACCAGCACTTGGGGGGAGAACACCGGGGAGCTGTTTTTT.

The chain has TRBV10-3 and TRBJ2-3, with 10 bases lining up with TRBD2. The CDR3 runs 15 residues. The germline CDR1 and CDR2 sequences are ENHRY and SYGVKD. The V segment lost 2 bases and the J segment 1 base; nucleotides outside the gene matches: 0. The CDR3 here is CAISEGLAGTDTQYF. CDR3 nucleotides: TGTGCCATCAGTGAGGGACTAGCGGGCACAGATACGCAGTATTTT.

This clone occurred once. The J gene is TRBJ2-1, the V gene TRBV3-1 (or the pseudogene TRBV3-2); a weak D match, TRBD2 (6 bases). CDR3 length: 17 residues. Trimming pared 7 bases from V and 7 bases from J, leaving 26 bases between. The germline V gene encodes CDR1 LGHDT and CDR2 YNNKEL (reference sequence). The CDR3 here is CASTDRFGGMRENEQFF. CDR3 sequence (DNA): TGTGCCAGCACCGACCGTTTTGGCGGGATGCGAGAAAATGAGCAGTTCTTC.

V gene TRBV5-1 combines with J gene TRBJ2-3; D remains ambiguous. Per the germline V gene, CDR1 is SGHRS and CDR2 is YFSETQ. V was pared by 5 bases and J by 5 bases, with 9 bases between. The CDR3 spans 12 residues. In nucleotides, the CDR3 is TGCGCCAGCAGAGTGGGCGAAGATACGCAGTATTTT. Protein sequence: CASRVGEDTQYF. The whole variable domain, filled in from reference TRBV5-1 and TRBJ2-3, reads KAGVTQTPRYLIKTRGQQVTLSCSPISGHRSVSWYQQTPGQGLQFLFEYFSETQRNKGNFPGRFSGRQFSNSRSEMNVSTLELGDSALYLCASRVGEDTQYFGPGTRLTVL.

This clone was seen only once. The chain links TRBV6-4 to TRBJ2-3; 13 bases fit TRBD2. V gave up 6 bases and J gave up 4 bases; unmatched junction bases: 4. This CDR3 contains 15 residues. Looked up from germline, CDR1 is MRHNA and CDR2 is SNTAGT. The CDR3 is CASSVGTSGADTQYF. The CDR3 DNA reads as TGTGCCAGCAGCGTGGGGACTAGCGGGGCAGATACGCAGTATTTT.

This clone is a singleton in its sample. J is TRBJ2-1 and V is TRBV15, with 13 bases that match TRBD2. V lost 3 bases and J lost 15; bases outside the gene matches: 8. This CDR3 is built from 14 residues. Per the germline V gene, CDR1 is LNHNV and CDR2 is YYDKDF (reference sequence). The CDR3 DNA sequence: TGTGCCACCAGCAGGGAGGGACTAGCGGGAAGTCGGTTCTTC. It codes for CATSREGLAGSRFF.

CDR3: CASSLSGSGDTQYF. The CDR3 nucleotides are TGTGCCAGCAGTTTAAGCGGGAGCGGAGATACGCAGTATTTT. This chain uses TRBV28 with TRBJ2-3; 8 bases fit TRBD2. The CDR3 consists of 14 residues. Germline CDR1 and CDR2: MDHEN and SYDVKM. Losses at the gene ends were 2 bases for V and 5 bases for J; bases not matched to a gene: 3.

The chain is built from TRBV19 and TRBJ1-3; 9 bases agree with TRBD1. CDR3 length: 16 amino acids. Germline assignment: CDR1 LNHDA and CDR2 SQIVND (reference sequence). Trimming at V came to 7 bases and at J to 8 bases, leaving 15 bases not matched to a gene. The CDR3 is CASKETGTGRGDTIYF. The CDR3 nucleotides are TGTGCCAGTAAGGAGACCGGGACAGGGCGTGGGGACACCATATATTTT.

The chain has TRBV6-5 and TRBJ1-1; 8 bases line up with TRBD1. The trim removed 7 bases at V and 3 bases at J, leaving 4 bases unmatched. Germline V gene sequence: CDR1 MNHEY, CDR2 SVGAGI. The CDR3 is made up of 13 amino acids. The CDR3 sequence: CASMGDRYTEAFF. CDR3 in DNA: TGTGCCAGCATGGGGGACAGGTACACTGAAGCTTTCTTT.

This clone was picked up a small number of times. In DNA, the CDR3 is TGTGCCAGCAGCTTAAGGCCAGGGGGGATGAACACTGAAGCTTTCTTT. The encoded protein is CASSLRPGGMNTEAFF. The rearrangement uses TRBV13 and TRBJ1-1; 7 positions agree with TRBD1. The CDR3 is 16 amino acids. Trimming removed 2 bases from V and 0 bases from J; junction bases left unmatched: 6. Germline loops: CDR1 PRHDT, CDR2 FYEKMQ (reference sequence).

The rearrangement uses TRBV6-5 and TRBJ2-1, with D perhaps TRBD2 (5 bases). Trimming took off 0 bases at V and 7 bases at J, with 16 bases between the two ends. Germline V gene lookup returns CDR1 MNHEY and CDR2 SVGAGI. The CDR3 runs to 16 residues. Here the CDR3 reads CASSYSGGSTGNEQFF. The DNA for the CDR3 is TGTGCCAGCAGTTACTCGGGTGGGAGTACGGGAAATGAGCAGTTCTTC.

The chain employs TRBV11-2 and TRBJ2-2; 7 nucleotides match TRBD1. The length of the CDR3 is 16 residues. Germline CDR1 and CDR2: SGHAT and FQNNGV. J gave up 3 bases and V 7 bases, and 11 bases lay outside the gene matches. The CDR3 sequence is CASTAKQGPDTGELFF. The CDR3 nucleotides read TGTGCCAGCACCGCGAAACAGGGGCCTGACACCGGGGAGCTGTTTTTT.

J is TRBJ2-2 and V is TRBV6-2 or TRBV6-3; 9 bases map to TRBD2. The CDR3 runs 16 residues. The V gene's germline CDR1 is MNHEY and CDR2 SVGEGT. The ends lost 5 bases at V and 6 bases at J; junction bases unmatched: 10. The CDR3 nucleotides read TGTGCCAGCAGTACCCTAGGCGGGAGGGGATCCGGGGAGCTGTTTTTT. It encodes CASSTLGGRGSGELFF.

The V call is TRBV27, the J call TRBJ2-3, with 9 positions matching TRBD2. J lost 0 bases, V lost 6 bases, and 13 bases had no gene match. The CDR3 spans 18 residues. The germline gives CDR1 MNHEY, CDR2 SMNVEV (reference sequence). CDR3 residues: CASSPGTSRSLSTDTQYF. The CDR3, as DNA: TGTGCCAGCAGCCCCGGGACTAGCCGTTCTCTTAGCACAGATACGCAGTATTTT.

The V call is TRBV4-1, the J call TRBJ2-4; no reliable D call. V lost 4 bases to trimming and J lost 8 bases, with 12 bases between them. This CDR3 has 13 amino acids. The germline gives CDR1 MGHRA, CDR2 YSYEKL. The CDR3 DNA is TGCGCCAGCAGCCCCCACGTAGTGGACATTCAGTACTTC. Translated, it gives CASSPHVVDIQYF.